The 11 T cell receptor beta chains given below trace back to one sample, sequenced in a study of immune evolution from preneoplasia to lung adenocarcinoma. Here immunoSEQ multiplex PCR was the method, and the copy in TCRdb shows in-frame clones only, minus some. The sample carries around 21,000 clones, about 79% recorded once. The sample was FFPE invasive lung adenocarcinoma tissue. Source of these receptors: a person between 55 and 70 years old with lung adenocarcinoma.

V usage is TRBV6-5 and J usage is TRBJ2-7; 7 nucleotides align to TRBD2. The germline gives CDR1 MNHEY, CDR2 SVGAGI. V lost 6 bases, J lost 5 bases, and 10 bases stayed unmatched. The CDR3 loop spans 14 amino acids. The CDR3 region is CASSPTSLINEQYF. In DNA form, the CDR3 reads TGTGCCAGCAGCCCGACTAGCCTTATCAACGAGCAGTACTTC.

The chain recombines TRBV10-2 with TRBJ2-1; 10 bases agree with TRBD2. V was pared by 7 bases and J by 6 bases, with 6 bases of the junction left unmatched. This CDR3 has 14 amino acids. The germline V gene has CDR1 WSHSY and CDR2 SAAADI. The CDR3 DNA sequence: TGCGCCAGCACGAGCGGGAGGGCCCGCAATGAGCAGTTCTTC. It specifies CASTSGRARNEQFF.

This rearrangement joins TRBV28 to TRBJ1-1; no clear D. The CDR3 covers 17 residues. Trimming removed 5 bases at V and 0 bases at J, with 19 bases between. Looked up from germline, CDR1 is MDHEN and CDR2 is SYDVKM. CDR3 loop: CASSLHPDGPLNTEAFF. CDR3 bases: TGTGCCAGCAGTCTCCACCCCGACGGACCCCTGAACACTGAAGCTTTCTTT.

This clone was detected once. The V call is TRBV2, the J call TRBJ2-1; D may match TRBD1 or TRBD2 (6 bases each). CDR1 is SNHLY and CDR2 is FYNNEI in the germline V gene. The ends were cut back, 0 bases at V and 9 bases at J, with 12 bases in the middle. The CDR3 has 14 residues. The CDR3 nucleotides are TGTGCCAGCAGTGAAGCGCTGGGGGGCATTGAGCAGTTCTTC. Translation: CASSEALGGIEQFF.

V and J are TRBV27 and TRBJ2-3, with 12 bases identical to TRBD2. Germline CDR1 reads MNHEY; CDR2 reads SMNVEV (reference sequence). The CDR3 has 18 residues. After removal of 2 bases from V and 2 bases from J, the junction contained 8 bases not matched to a gene. CDR3 sequence (DNA): TGTGCCAGCAGTTTAAGAGGGACTAGCGGGCGTTACACAGATACGCAGTATTTT. This translates into CASSLRGTSGRYTDTQYF.

This clone was recorded a few times. The rearrangement links TRBV27 to TRBJ2-3; 9 bases are shared with TRBD1. The CDR3 contains 14 residues. Germline V gene data show CDR1 as MNHEY and CDR2 as SMNVEV (reference sequence). The V gene end was trimmed by 6 bases and the J gene end by 1 base; junction bases not matched to a gene: 2. The CDR3 bases are TGTGCCAGCAGACGGGACAGGGGCACAGATACGCAGTATTTT. Its protein is CASRRDRGTDTQYF.

The gene calls are TRBV28 and TRBJ1-1; D is ambiguous. Germline V gene data show CDR1 as MDHEN and CDR2 as SYDVKM. V lost 3 bases to trimming and J lost 1 base, with 6 bases between them. This CDR3 is 13 amino acids long. CDR3 amino acids: CASSFAQNTEAFF. The CDR3 DNA follows: TGTGCCAGCAGTTTCGCGCAGAACACTGAAGCTTTCTTT.

The V and J genes are TRBV5-1 and TRBJ2-7, with 9 bases matching TRBD1. Germline-derived CDR1 and CDR2 are SGHRS and YFSETQ. The length of the CDR3 is 14 residues. V shed 5 bases, J shed 6 bases, and the junction held 9 bases outside the gene matches. CDR3 nucleotides: TGCGCCAGCAGGCTGGGACAGGGCCTCGGCGAGCAGTACTTC. This codes for CASRLGQGLGEQYF. Combining the CDR3 with reference TRBV5-1 and TRBJ2-7 gives the whole variable domain KAGVTQTPRYLIKTRGQQVTLSCSPISGHRSVSWYQQTPGQGLQFLFEYFSETQRNKGNFPGRFSGRQFSNSRSEMNVSTLELGDSALYLCASRLGQGLGEQYFGPGTRLTVT.

The CDR3 spells CASQRQGAVTGELFF. CDR3 bases: TGTGCCAGCCAGAGGCAGGGAGCGGTCACCGGGGAGCTGTTTTTT. The rearrangement joins TRBV28 to TRBJ2-2, with D possibly being TRBD1 or TRBD2 (5 bases each). The CDR3 runs to 15 residues. Trimming shortened V by 8 bases and J by 4 bases, and 17 bases separated the two germline ends. Germline assignment: CDR1 MDHEN and CDR2 SYDVKM.

The chain links TRBV19 to TRBJ2-7, with TRBD1 identical over 9 bases. V lost 6 bases, J lost 2 bases, and 5 bases stayed unmatched. The CDR3 contains 14 residues. The V gene's germline CDR1 is LNHDA and CDR2 SQIVND (reference sequence). CDR3 DNA: TGTGCCAGTAGCCCCGGGACAGGGACCTACGAGCAGTACTTC. Translating gives CASSPGTGTYEQYF. Together with reference TRBV19 and TRBJ2-7, the CDR3 gives the full variable domain: DGGITQSPKYLFRKEGQNVTLSCEQNLNHDAMYWYRQDPGQGLRLIYYSQIVNDFQKGDIAEGYSVSREKKESFPLTVTSAQKNPTAFYLCASSPGTGTYEQYFGPGTRLTVT.

V usage is TRBV10-3 and J usage is TRBJ1-2; D gene uncertain. From germline, CDR1 is ENHRY and CDR2 SYGVKD. Trimming left V 4 bases short and J 5 bases short, with 14 bases between. The CDR3 runs to 14 residues. CDR3 residues: CAISARAFIYGYTF. The CDR3 coding sequence is TGTGCCATCAGTGCTCGGGCATTCATTTATGGCTACACCTTC.